One sample yielded the 16 T cell receptor beta chains listed below, sequenced in a study of shared clonotypes between healthy human individuals. TCRdb keeps only in-frame clones here, not all; method: immunoSEQ multiplex PCR. Of about 1.9 million clones listed, 80% to 95% were seen once; the top ten hold around 1.7%. CD45RO negativity and positive selection for CCR7 defined naive CD8 cells, a population that excluded terminally differentiated effector memory CD45RA+ cells. Material: naive CD8+ T cells from PBMCs. These receptors were obtained from a man younger than 35 in good health. Some clones in this sample may be carry-over from other donors' samples.

The CDR3 DNA reads as TGTGCCAGCAGTTCATGGACAGGTTTTGGTTATGGCTACACCTTC. Protein product: CASSSWTGFGYGYTF. This sequence joins TRBV28 and TRBJ1-2; 7 nucleotides agree with TRBD1. V was clipped by 4 bases and J by 5 bases; unmatched bases: 10. The germline V gene encodes CDR1 MDHEN and CDR2 SYDVKM. The CDR3 has 15 residues.

The CDR3 loop reads CAISESAPEGNYGYTF. CDR3 in DNA: TGTGCCATCAGTGAGTCCGCGCCGGAGGGGAACTATGGCTACACCTTC. The chain recombines TRBV10-3 with TRBJ1-2; the D gene is possibly TRBD1 (5 bases). The CDR3 covers 16 residues. Germline V lookup: CDR1 ENHRY, CDR2 SYGVKD. V was cut by 0 bases and J by 2 bases, with 13 bases left in between.

This clone was recorded once. This chain connects TRBV30 to TRBJ2-2; D not certain. There are 15 residues in the CDR3. Germline V lookup: CDR1 GTSNPN, CDR2 SVGIG (reference sequence). Trimming pared 3 bases from V and 8 bases from J, leaving 19 bases between. The DNA of the CDR3 is TGTGCCTGGAGCTACGAGACCGGACCAGGTGGGGAGCTGTTTTTT. As protein: CAWSYETGPGGELFF. Using reference TRBV30 and TRBJ2-2 for the parts outside the CDR3, the full variable domain is SQTIHQWPATLVQPVGSPLSLECTVEGTSNPNLYWYRQAAGRGLQLLFYSVGIGQISSEVPQNLSASRPQDRQFILSSKKLLLSDSGFYLCAWSYETGPGGELFFGEGSRLTVL.

This clone was found once. The DNA of the CDR3 is TGTGCCAGCAGCGGGGGGAACGGGACTTTGTACGAGCAGTACTTC. Protein product: CASSGGNGTLYEQYF. The chain couples TRBV9 to TRBJ2-7, with a tentative D call TRBD2 (6 bases). Germline CDR1 is SGDLS and CDR2 is YYNGEE. Trimming pared 3 bases from V and 4 bases from J, leaving 17 bases between. The CDR3 has 15 amino acids.

A remark on this clone: In the same sample, other DNA sequences code for this CDR3. The V gene is TRBV9, the J gene TRBJ1-5, with unresolved D. Germline-derived CDR1 and CDR2 are SGDLS and YYNGEE. V was trimmed by 1 base and J by 0 bases, leaving 8 bases between them. This CDR3 region has 15 residues. Written as DNA, the CDR3 is TGTGCCAGCAGCGTATCGGGAAATAGCAATCAGCCCCAGCATTTT. Protein: CASSVSGNSNQPQHF.

The V and J genes are TRBV7-3 and TRBJ2-3, with 7 bases aligning to TRBD1. Trimming took 5 bases from V and 7 from J; bases not matched to a gene: 27. The CDR3 runs 20 residues. Per the germline V gene, CDR1 is SGHTA and CDR2 is FQGTGA. In DNA form, the CDR3 reads TGTGCCAGCAGCCCCGGCGAATGGGTAGCCGGGACAGCAGGCGGCAATACGCAGTATTTT. It encodes CASSPGEWVAGTAGGNTQYF.

This rearrangement joins TRBV9 to TRBJ2-1; either TRBD1 or TRBD2 may fit D (6 bases each). Between the trimmed V and J ends, which lost 0 bases and 6 bases, there was a span of 16 bases. From germline, CDR1 is SGDLS and CDR2 YYNGEE. CDR3 length: 16 amino acids. As DNA, the CDR3 is TGTGCCAGCAGCGTAGAGGCGTGGGGGGCGCGCAATGAGCAGTTCTTC. As protein: CASSVEAWGARNEQFF.

This chain connects TRBV25-1 to TRBJ2-5, with 7 bases fitting TRBD1. V was clipped by 4 bases and J by 2 bases; unmatched bases: 7. Germline assignment: CDR1 MGHDK and CDR2 SYGVNS. CDR3 size: 15 residues. This chain's CDR3 is CASSGQGQRQETQYF. In DNA form, the CDR3 reads TGTGCCAGCAGTGGCCAGGGACAGCGACAAGAGACCCAGTACTTC.

The V call is TRBV9, the J call TRBJ2-7; D ambiguous. V was pared by 6 bases and J by 7 bases, with 17 bases between. The length of the CDR3 is 13 residues. Germline V CDR1 and CDR2: SGDLS, YYNGEE. CDR3 protein: CASNEADGWEQYF. The CDR3 DNA is TGTGCCAGCAACGAGGCGGACGGCTGGGAGCAGTACTTC.

This clone was seen a single time. This sequence joins TRBV9 and TRBJ1-5; TRBD1 matches 8 bases. Unmatched junction bases numbered 6, after V lost 4 bases and J lost 3 bases. CDR3 length: 15 residues. CDR1 is SGDLS and CDR2 is YYNGEE in the germline V gene. CDR3: CASSPRTGLNQPQHF. CDR3 sequence (DNA): TGTGCCAGCAGCCCTAGGACAGGGCTCAATCAGCCCCAGCATTTT.

J is TRBJ1-5 and V is TRBV6-1; D is unresolved. There are 14 residues in the CDR3. CDR1 and CDR2 (germline): MNHNS, SASEGT. The ends were cut back, 0 bases at V and 3 bases at J, with 6 bases in the middle. The CDR3 sequence is CASSEAPFNQPQHF. The DNA of the CDR3 is TGTGCCAGCAGTGAAGCGCCCTTCAATCAGCCCCAGCATTTT.

The V call is TRBV27, the J call TRBJ1-5, with D uncertain. Germline V gene data show CDR1 as MNHEY and CDR2 as SMNVEV (reference sequence). Trimming left V 3 bases short and J 5 bases short, with 11 bases between. The CDR3 contains 14 residues. CDR3: CASSFLRSDQPQHF. The CDR3 region has the DNA TGTGCCAGCAGTTTCCTCAGGTCTGATCAGCCCCAGCATTTT.

The chain links TRBV2 to TRBJ2-1; TRBD2 aligns across 10 bases. Germline CDR1 and CDR2: SNHLY and FYNNEI. The CDR3 has 18 residues. With 4 bases clipped from V and 4 bases from J, the junction kept 13 bases outside the gene matches. The CDR3 spells CASSAGASGSPNYNEQFF. Written as DNA, the CDR3 is TGTGCCAGCAGTGCAGGCGCTAGCGGGAGCCCAAATTACAATGAGCAGTTCTTC.

This chain connects TRBV5-1 to TRBJ1-3; D is possibly TRBD1 (6 bases). This CDR3 is 14 amino acids long. The germline CDR1 and CDR2 sequences are SGHRS and YFSETQ. V was pared by 3 bases and J by 2 bases, with 9 bases between. The DNA of the CDR3 is TGCGCCAGCAGCTCGAGGGGGACTGGAAACACCATATATTTT. Translated, it gives CASSSRGTGNTIYF.

The rearrangement uses TRBV29-1 and TRBJ2-1, with 12 bases that match TRBD2. The CDR3 loop spans 14 amino acids. CDR1 SQVTM and CDR2 ANQGSEA come from the germline V gene. The V and J ends lost 6 bases and 9 bases, in that order; junction bases with no gene match: 9. The CDR3 protein is CSVVASGREREQFF. The CDR3 DNA sequence: TGCAGCGTCGTTGCTAGCGGGAGGGAACGTGAGCAGTTCTTC.

This clone showed up just once. The chain links TRBV25-1 to TRBJ2-1; D gene ambiguous. V was clipped by 2 bases and J by 4 bases, with 9 bases between them. The CDR3 contains 14 residues. Germline V gene lookup returns CDR1 MGHDK and CDR2 SYGVNS. As DNA, the CDR3 is TGTGCCAGCAGTGAACGCAGTCCTTACAATGAGCAGTTCTTC. Its translation: CASSERSPYNEQFF. Full variable domain (rest looked up from reference TRBV25-1 and TRBJ2-1): EADIYQTPRYLVIGTGKKITLECSQTMGHDKMYWYQQDPGMELHLIHYSYGVNSTEKGDLSSESTVSRIRTEHFPLTLESARPSHTSQYLCASSERSPYNEQFFGPGTRLTVL.